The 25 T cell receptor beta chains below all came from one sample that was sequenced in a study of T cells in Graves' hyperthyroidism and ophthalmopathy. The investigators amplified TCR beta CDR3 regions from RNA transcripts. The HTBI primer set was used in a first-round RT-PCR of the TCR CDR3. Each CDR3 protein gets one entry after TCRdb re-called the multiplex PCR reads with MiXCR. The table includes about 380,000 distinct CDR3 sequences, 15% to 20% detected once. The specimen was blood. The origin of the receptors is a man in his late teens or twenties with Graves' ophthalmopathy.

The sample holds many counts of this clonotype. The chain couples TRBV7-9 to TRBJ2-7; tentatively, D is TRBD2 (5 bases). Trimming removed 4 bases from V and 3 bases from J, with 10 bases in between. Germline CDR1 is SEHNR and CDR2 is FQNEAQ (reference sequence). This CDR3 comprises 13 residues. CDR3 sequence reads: CASSSGLVYEQYF. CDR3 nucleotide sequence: TGTGCCAGCAGCTCCGGACTGGTCTACGAGCAGTACTTC.

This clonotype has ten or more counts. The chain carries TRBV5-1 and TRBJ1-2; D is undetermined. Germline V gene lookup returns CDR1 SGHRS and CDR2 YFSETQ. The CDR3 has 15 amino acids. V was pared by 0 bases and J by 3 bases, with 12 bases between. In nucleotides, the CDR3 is TGCGCCAGCAGCTTGGCCTCGGACGGAGACTATGGCTACACCTTC. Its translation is CASSLASDGDYGYTF.

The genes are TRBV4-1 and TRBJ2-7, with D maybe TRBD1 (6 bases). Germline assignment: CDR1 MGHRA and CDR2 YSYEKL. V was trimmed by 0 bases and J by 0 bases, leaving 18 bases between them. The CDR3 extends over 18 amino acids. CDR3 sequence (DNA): TGCGCCAGCAGCCAAGAGACGGTGGACAGCGCCCCCTCCTACGAGCAGTACTTC. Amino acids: CASSQETVDSAPSYEQYF.

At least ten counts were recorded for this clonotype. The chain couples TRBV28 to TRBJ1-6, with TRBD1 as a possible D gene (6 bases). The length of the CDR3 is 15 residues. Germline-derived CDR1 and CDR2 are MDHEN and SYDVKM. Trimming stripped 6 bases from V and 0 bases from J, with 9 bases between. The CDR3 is CASRLRGSYNSPLHF. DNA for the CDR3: TGTGCCAGCAGGCTCAGGGGCTCCTATAATTCACCCCTCCACTTT.

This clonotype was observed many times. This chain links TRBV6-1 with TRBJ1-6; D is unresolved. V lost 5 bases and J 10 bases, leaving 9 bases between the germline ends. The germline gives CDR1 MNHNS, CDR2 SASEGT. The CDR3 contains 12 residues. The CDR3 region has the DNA TGTGCCAGCAGTAGGATAGGGTCACCCCTCCACTTT. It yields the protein CASSRIGSPLHF.

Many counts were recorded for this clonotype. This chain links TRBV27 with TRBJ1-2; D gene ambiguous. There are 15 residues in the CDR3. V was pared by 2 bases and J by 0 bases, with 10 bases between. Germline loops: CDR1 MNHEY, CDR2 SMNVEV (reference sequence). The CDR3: CASSLNSYPNYGYTF. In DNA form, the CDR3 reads TGTGCCAGCAGTTTAAATTCATACCCTAACTATGGCTACACCTTC.

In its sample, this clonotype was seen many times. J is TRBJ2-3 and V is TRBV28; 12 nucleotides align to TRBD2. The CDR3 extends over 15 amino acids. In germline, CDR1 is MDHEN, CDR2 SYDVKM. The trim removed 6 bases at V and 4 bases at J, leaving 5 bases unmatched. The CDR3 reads CASRTSGGSADTQYF. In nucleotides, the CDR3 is TGTGCCAGCAGGACTAGCGGGGGATCGGCAGATACGCAGTATTTT.

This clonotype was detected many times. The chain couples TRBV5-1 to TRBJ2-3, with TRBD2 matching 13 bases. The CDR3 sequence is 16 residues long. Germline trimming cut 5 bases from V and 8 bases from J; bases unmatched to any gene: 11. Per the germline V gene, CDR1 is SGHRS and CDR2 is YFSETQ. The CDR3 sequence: CASRQGTSGASATQYF. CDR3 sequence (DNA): TGCGCCAGCAGACAAGGGACTAGCGGGGCGAGCGCTACGCAGTATTTT.

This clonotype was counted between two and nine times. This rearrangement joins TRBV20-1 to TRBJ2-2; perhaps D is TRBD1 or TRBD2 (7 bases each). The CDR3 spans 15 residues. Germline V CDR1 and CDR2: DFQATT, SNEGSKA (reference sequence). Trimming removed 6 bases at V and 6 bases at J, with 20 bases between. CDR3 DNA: TGCAGTGCCGCCCAGGGGGGGTTTTATGCCGGGGAGCTGTTTTTT. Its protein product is CSAAQGGFYAGELFF.

Here the CDR3 reads CAWRKPSPREAFF. The CDR3 DNA follows: TGTGCCTGGAGAAAGCCCAGTCCGCGTGAAGCTTTCTTT. The chain employs TRBV30 and TRBJ1-1, with D unclear. V was pared by 3 bases and J by 7 bases, with 15 bases between. The CDR3 covers 13 residues. CDR1 is GTSNPN, CDR2 SVGIG, per germline (reference sequence).

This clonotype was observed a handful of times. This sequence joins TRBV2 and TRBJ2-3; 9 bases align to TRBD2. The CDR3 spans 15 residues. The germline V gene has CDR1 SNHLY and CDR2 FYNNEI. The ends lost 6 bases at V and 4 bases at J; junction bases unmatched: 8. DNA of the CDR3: TGTGCCAGCAGCCCCGGGACTAGCCCCGCAGATACGCAGTATTTT. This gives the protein CASSPGTSPADTQYF.

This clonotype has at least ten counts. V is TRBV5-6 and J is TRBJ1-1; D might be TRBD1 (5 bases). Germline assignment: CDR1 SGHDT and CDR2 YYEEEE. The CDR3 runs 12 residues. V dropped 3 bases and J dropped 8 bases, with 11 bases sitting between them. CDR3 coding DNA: TGTGCCAGCAGCTCGGGGGGGGAGGAAGCTTTCTTT. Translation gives CASSSGGEEAFF.

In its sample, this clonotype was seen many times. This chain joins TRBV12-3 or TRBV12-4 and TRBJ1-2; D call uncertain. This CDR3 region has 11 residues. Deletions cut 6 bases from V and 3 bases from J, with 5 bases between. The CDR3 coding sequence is TGTGCCAGCAGGTCGGACTATGGCTACACCTTC. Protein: CASRSDYGYTF.

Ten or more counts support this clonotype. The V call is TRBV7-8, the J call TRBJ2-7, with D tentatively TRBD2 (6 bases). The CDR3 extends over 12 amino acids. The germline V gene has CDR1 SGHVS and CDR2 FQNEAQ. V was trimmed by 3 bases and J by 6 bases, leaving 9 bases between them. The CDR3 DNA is TGTGCCAGCAGCTTTACCGGGGGCGAGCAGTACTTC. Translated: CASSFTGGEQYF.

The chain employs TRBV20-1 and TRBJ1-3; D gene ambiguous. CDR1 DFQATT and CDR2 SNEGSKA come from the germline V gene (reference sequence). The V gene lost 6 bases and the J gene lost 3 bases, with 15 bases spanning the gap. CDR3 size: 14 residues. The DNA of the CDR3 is TGCAGTGCGCAGGACCTCTTCAGTGGAAACACCATATATTTT. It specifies CSAQDLFSGNTIYF.

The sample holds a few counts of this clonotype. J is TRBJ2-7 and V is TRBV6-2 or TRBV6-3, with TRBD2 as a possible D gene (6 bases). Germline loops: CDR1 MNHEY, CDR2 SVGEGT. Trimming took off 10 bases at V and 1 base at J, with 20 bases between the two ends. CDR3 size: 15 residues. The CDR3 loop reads CATQMRGILSYEQYF. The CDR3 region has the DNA TGTGCCACCCAAATGCGGGGTATTTTATCCTACGAGCAGTACTTC.

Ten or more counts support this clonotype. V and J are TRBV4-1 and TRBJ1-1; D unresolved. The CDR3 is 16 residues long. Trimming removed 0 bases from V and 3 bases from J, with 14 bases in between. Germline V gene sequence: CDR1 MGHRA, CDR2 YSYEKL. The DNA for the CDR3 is TGCGCCAGCAGCCAAGACCCAGCCCCAGGTTACACTGAAGCTTTCTTT. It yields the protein CASSQDPAPGYTEAFF.

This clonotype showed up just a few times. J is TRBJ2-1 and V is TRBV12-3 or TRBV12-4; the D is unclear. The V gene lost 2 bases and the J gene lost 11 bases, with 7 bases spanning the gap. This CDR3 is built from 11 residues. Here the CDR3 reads CASSLRDKQFF. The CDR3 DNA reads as TGTGCCAGCAGTTTACGTGATAAGCAGTTCTTC.

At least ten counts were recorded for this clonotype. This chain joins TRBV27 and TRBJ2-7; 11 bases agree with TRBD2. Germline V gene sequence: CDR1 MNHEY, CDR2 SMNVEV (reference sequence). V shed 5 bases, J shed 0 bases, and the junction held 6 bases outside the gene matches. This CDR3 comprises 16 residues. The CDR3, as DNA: TGTGCCAGCAGTGGTCGACTAGCGGGACCCTCCTACGAGCAGTACTTC. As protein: CASSGRLAGPSYEQYF.

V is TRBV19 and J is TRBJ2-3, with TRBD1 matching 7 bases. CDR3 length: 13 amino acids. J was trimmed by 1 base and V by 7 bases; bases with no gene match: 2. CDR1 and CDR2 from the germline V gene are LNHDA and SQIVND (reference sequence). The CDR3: CASTDRGTDTQYF. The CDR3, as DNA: TGTGCCAGTACCGACAGGGGCACAGATACGCAGTATTTT.

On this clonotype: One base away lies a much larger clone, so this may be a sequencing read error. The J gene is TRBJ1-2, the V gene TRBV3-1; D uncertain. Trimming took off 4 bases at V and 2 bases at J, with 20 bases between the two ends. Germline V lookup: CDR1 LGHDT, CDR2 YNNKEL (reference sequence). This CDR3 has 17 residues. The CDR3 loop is CASSLRLLLLPNYGYTF. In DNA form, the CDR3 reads TGTGCCAGCAGCCTCCGGTTACTCCTCCTACCCAACTATGGCTACACCTTC.

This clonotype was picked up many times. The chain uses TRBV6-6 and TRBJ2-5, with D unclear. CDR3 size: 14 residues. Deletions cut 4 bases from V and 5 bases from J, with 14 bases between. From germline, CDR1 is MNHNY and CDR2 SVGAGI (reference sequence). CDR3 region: CASSLLAAWETQYF. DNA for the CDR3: TGTGCCAGCAGTTTACTCGCGGCCTGGGAGACCCAGTACTTC.

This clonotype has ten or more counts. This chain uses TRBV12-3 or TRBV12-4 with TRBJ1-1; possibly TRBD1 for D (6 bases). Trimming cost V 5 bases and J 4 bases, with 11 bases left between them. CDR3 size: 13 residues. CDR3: CASSRQEPTEAFF. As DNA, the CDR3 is TGTGCCAGCAGTCGACAGGAACCCACTGAAGCTTTCTTT.

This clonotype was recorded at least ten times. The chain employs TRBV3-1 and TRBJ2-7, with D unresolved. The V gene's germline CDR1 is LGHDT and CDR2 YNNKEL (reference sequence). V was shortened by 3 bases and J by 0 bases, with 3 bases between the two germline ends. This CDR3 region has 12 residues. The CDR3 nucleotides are TGTGCCAGCAGCCATGCCTCCTACGAGCAGTACTTC. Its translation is CASSHASYEQYF.

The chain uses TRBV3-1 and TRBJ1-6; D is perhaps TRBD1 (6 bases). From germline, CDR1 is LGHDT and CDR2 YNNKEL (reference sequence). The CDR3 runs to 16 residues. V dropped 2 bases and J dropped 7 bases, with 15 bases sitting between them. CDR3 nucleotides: TGTGCCAGCAGCCAATTCATGGGGGCGGGGAATTCACCCCTCCACTTT. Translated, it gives CASSQFMGAGNSPLHF.